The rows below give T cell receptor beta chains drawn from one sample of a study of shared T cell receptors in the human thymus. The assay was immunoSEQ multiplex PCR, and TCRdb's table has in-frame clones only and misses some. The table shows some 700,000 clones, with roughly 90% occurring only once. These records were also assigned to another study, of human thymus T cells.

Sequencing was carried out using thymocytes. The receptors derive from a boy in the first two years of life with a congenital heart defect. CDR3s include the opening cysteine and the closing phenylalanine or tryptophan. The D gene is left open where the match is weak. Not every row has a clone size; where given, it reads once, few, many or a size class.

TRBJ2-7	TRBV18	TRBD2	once	CASSVGLAGWYEQYF	TGTGCCAGCTCAGTCGGACTAGCGGGGTGGTACGAGCAGTACTTC
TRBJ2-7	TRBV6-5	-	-	CASSYSVGLHYEQYF	TGTGCCAGCAGTTACTCTGTGGGACTGCACTACGAGCAGTACTTC
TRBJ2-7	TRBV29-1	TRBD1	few	CSVEEVGQGVSGSEQYF	TGCAGCGTTGAAGAGGTGGGACAGGGGGTTTCCGGAAGCGAGCAGTACTTC
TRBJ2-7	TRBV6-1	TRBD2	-	CASSFGLAASYEQYF	TGTGCCAGCTCTTTCGGACTAGCGGCCTCCTACGAGCAGTACTTC
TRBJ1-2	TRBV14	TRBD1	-	CASSRRRDRGLSYGYTF	TGTGCCAGCAGCCGACGCAGGGACAGGGGGCTTTCCTATGGCTACACCTTC
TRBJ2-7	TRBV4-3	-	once	CASSHDSGSNSYEQYF	TGCGCCAGCAGCCACGACAGTGGGTCGAATAGCTACGAGCAGTACTTC
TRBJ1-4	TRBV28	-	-	CASSTGRGDEKLFF	TGTGCCAGCAGTACAGGGCGGGGGGATGAAAAACTGTTTTTT
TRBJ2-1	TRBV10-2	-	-	CATAWGAYNEQFF	TGCGCCACCGCGTGGGGGGCCTACAATGAGCAGTTCTTC
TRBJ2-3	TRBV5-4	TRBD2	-	CASSLLAGGMGTDTQYF	TGTGCCAGCAGCTTGCTAGCGGGAGGTATGGGCACAGATACGCAGTATTTT
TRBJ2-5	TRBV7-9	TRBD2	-	CASSFTLAGGVQETQYF	TGTGCCAGCAGCTTTACACTAGCGGGAGGGGTACAAGAGACCCAGTACTTC
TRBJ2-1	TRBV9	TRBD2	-	CASSVEGGSSYNEQFF	TGTGCCAGCAGCGTAGAAGGCGGGAGCTCCTACAATGAGCAGTTCTTC
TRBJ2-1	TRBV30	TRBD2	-	CAWRGTSLAALEQFF	TGTGCCTGGAGGGGGACTAGCCTCGCGGCGCTTGAGCAGTTCTTC
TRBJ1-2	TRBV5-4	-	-	CASSLLLEGKNGYTF	TGTGCCAGCAGCTTGTTATTGGAGGGTAAGAATGGCTACACCTTC
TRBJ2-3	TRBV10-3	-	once	CAISENRPDTQYF	TGTGCCATCAGTGAGAACAGACCGGATACGCAGTATTTT
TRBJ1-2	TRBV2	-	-	CASSERVRELGYGYTF	TGTGCCAGCAGTGAAAGGGTGAGGGAGTTGGGCTATGGCTACACCTTC
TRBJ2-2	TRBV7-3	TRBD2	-	CASSTTKREVRGELFF	TGTGCCAGCAGTACAACGAAGCGGGAGGTCCGAGGGGAGCTGTTTTTT
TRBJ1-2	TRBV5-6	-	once	CASTRGWLGGEGYGYTF	TGTGCCAGCACCCGAGGGTGGCTTGGCGGGGAGGGCTATGGCTACACCTTC
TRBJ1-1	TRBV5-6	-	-	CASSLYGVRDTEAFF	TGTGCCAGCAGCTTGTACGGGGTAAGGGACACTGAAGCTTTCTTT
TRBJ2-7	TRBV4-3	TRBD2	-	CASSQIAGTAYEQYF	TGCGCCAGCAGCCAGATAGCGGGCACAGCCTACGAGCAGTACTTC
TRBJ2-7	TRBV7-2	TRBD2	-	CASSLRLADYEQYF	TGTGCCAGCAGCTTAAGACTAGCGGACTACGAGCAGTACTTC
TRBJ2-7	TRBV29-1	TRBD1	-	CSVEEQTGTYEQYF	TGCAGCGTTGAAGAACAGACAGGGACCTACGAGCAGTACTTC
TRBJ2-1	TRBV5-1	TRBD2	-	CASSLDAAGCLNEQFF	TGCGCCAGCAGCTTGGACGCAGCGGGATGCTTAAATGAGCAGTTCTTC
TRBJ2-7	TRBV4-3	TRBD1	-	CASSQAPTTGGSYEQYF	TGCGCCAGCAGCCAAGCCCCTACGACAGGGGGTAGCTACGAGCAGTACTTC
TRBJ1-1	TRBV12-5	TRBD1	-	CASGLAHVVGDRGHGEAFF	TGTGCTAGTGGTTTGGCCCACGTTGTTGGGGACAGGGGGCATGGTGAAGCTTTCTTT
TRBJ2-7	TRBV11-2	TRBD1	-	CASSSMGQYEQYF	TGTGCCAGCAGCTCAATGGGACAGTACGAGCAGTACTTC
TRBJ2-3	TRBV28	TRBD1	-	CASSCTGTESDTQYF	TGTGCCAGCAGTTGTACCGGGACAGAGTCAGATACGCAGTATTTT
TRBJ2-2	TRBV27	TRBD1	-	CASSLRQGTKSNTGELFF	TGTGCCAGCAGTCTTAGACAGGGGACCAAATCGAACACCGGGGAGCTGTTTTTT
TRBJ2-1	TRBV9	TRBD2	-	CASSIRLAGPYNEQFF	TGTGCCAGCAGCATAAGACTAGCGGGACCGTACAATGAGCAGTTCTTC
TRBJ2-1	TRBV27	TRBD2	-	CASSSTSGYYNEQFF	TGTGCCAGCAGTTCAACTAGCGGTTACTACAATGAGCAGTTCTTC
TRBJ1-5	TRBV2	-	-	CASSGAQGLRGNQPQHF	TGTGCCAGCAGTGGAGCTCAGGGACTCAGGGGCAATCAGCCCCAGCATTTT
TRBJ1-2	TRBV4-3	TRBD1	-	CASSQDVRDRSNYGYTF	TGCGCCAGCAGCCAGGACGTTCGGGACAGATCTAACTATGGCTACACCTTC
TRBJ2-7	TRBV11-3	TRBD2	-	CASSLDRGSGSIGSYEQYF	TGTGCCAGCAGCTTAGATCGTGGTAGCGGGAGTATCGGGTCCTACGAGCAGTACTTC
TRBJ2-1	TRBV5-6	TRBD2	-	CASSLRTSGRGSYNEQFF	TGTGCCAGCAGCTTGCGGACTAGCGGGAGGGGCTCCTACAATGAGCAGTTCTTC
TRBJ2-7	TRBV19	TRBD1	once	CASSIRQGKSSYEQYF	TGTGCCAGTAGTATAAGACAGGGGAAAAGCAGCTACGAGCAGTACTTC
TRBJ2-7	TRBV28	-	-	CASSLSPSGTYEQYF	TGTGCCAGCAGTTTGTCTCCGAGCGGTACCTACGAGCAGTACTTC
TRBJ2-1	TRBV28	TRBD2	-	CASSLGTSGTYNEQFF	TGTGCCAGCAGCCTAGGGACTAGCGGGACATACAATGAGCAGTTCTTC
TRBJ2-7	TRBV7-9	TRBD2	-	CASSLAPGGRVSYEQYF	TGTGCCAGCAGCTTAGCCCCCGGCGGGAGGGTCTCCTACGAGCAGTACTTC
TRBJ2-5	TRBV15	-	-	CATSRVRLAGETQYF	TGTGCCACCAGCAGAGTAAGATTAGCCGGGGAGACCCAGTACTTC
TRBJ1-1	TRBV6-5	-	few	CASTPRGLNTEAFF	TGTGCCAGCACCCCGCGGGGGTTGAACACTGAAGCTTTCTTT
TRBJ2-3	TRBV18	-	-	CASSSPLAKGTDTQYF	TGTGCCAGCTCATCGCCTCTAGCGAAGGGCACAGATACGCAGTATTTT
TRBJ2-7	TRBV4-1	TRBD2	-	CASSQDSLEGGSSSYEQYF	TGCGCCAGCAGCCAAGATAGTTTAGAGGGAGGGTCTAGTTCCTACGAGCAGTACTTC
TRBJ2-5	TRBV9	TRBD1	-	CASSSYGTGEQETQYF	TGTGCCAGCAGCTCCTACGGGACAGGGGAGCAAGAGACCCAGTACTTC